One and the same sample provided the 21 T cell receptor beta chains below, sequenced in a study of T cells in Graves' hyperthyroidism and ophthalmopathy. Amplified regions were TCR beta CDR3 sequences from RNA transcripts. HTBI primers were used for first-round RT-PCR of the TCR CDR3. TCRdb itself ran the multiplex PCR reads through MiXCR, one entry per CDR3 protein. The table has around 500,000 distinct CDR3 sequences, around 15% seen once. The sample consisted of blood. These receptors were collected from a woman aged 25 to 39 with Graves' ophthalmopathy.

The chain carries TRBV20-1 and TRBJ2-5; D may match TRBD1 or TRBD2 (7 bases each). This CDR3 has 15 amino acids. The germline gives CDR1 DFQATT, CDR2 SNEGSKA (reference sequence). V lost 0 bases and J 5 bases, leaving 16 bases between the germline ends. CDR3 DNA: TGCAGTGCTAGAGATGGGCAGGGGGGGAGGGAGACCCAGTACTTC. It encodes CSARDGQGGRETQYF.

This clonotype was recorded at least ten times. The rearrangement links TRBV28 to TRBJ2-7; D is unresolved. V was clipped by 6 bases and J by 1 base, with 13 bases between them. CDR1 is MDHEN, CDR2 SYDVKM, per germline. The CDR3 is made up of 14 amino acids. Here the CDR3 reads CASSSNAASYEQYF. CDR3 coding DNA: TGTGCCAGCAGCTCGAACGCCGCTTCCTACGAGCAGTACTTC.

Concerning this clonotype: A much larger clone lies a single base off, so this may be a read error. The chain links TRBV27 to TRBJ1-2; D possibly corresponds to TRBD1 (5 bases). This CDR3 is built from 16 residues. Germline lookup yields CDR1 MNHEY and CDR2 SMNVEV (reference sequence). CDR3 coding DNA: TGTGCCAGCAGTCCCGAACCGAGGGGAAGGGGCTATGGCCACACCTTC. It translates to CASSPEPRGRGYGHTF.

This clonotype was seen a single time. The chain has TRBV19 and TRBJ1-2, with D uncertain. V dropped 6 bases and J dropped 0 bases, with 8 bases sitting between them. CDR1 is LNHDA, CDR2 SQIVND, per germline (reference sequence). The CDR3 consists of 13 residues. CDR3 protein: CASRKSANYGYTF. In DNA, the CDR3 is TGTGCCAGTAGAAAATCAGCTAACTATGGCTACACCTTC.

This clonotype has a count of ten or more. J is TRBJ2-1 and V is TRBV12-3 or TRBV12-4, with D unclear. The CDR3 has 12 amino acids. Between the trimmed V and J ends, which lost 2 bases and 12 bases, there was a span of 11 bases. The CDR3 bases are TGTGCCAGCAGTTTACAAGCAGGCGGGCAGTTCTTC. Residues: CASSLQAGGQFF.

This clonotype occurred many times. V gene TRBV3-1 combines with J gene TRBJ1-1; D uncertain. Germline V CDR1 and CDR2: LGHDT, YNNKEL (reference sequence). The CDR3 has 14 amino acids. Deletions cut 8 bases from V and 4 bases from J, with 17 bases between. This CDR3 reads CASGLSGSRTEAFF. As DNA, the CDR3 is TGTGCCAGCGGACTTTCGGGGTCACGCACTGAAGCTTTCTTT.

V gene TRBV7-9 combines with J gene TRBJ2-7, with 7 bases fitting TRBD1. The CDR3 spans 13 residues. The V and J ends lost 6 bases and 5 bases, in that order; junction bases with no gene match: 7. CDR1 is SEHNR and CDR2 is FQNEAQ in the germline V gene (reference sequence). Written as DNA, the CDR3 is TGTGCCAGCAGTCCATATACAGGGGACGAGCAGTACTTC. The encoded protein is CASSPYTGDEQYF.

In its sample, this clonotype was seen a few times. The V gene is TRBV4-1, the J gene TRBJ2-1, with 7 nucleotides matching TRBD2. CDR3 length: 18 amino acids. The V gene end was trimmed by 0 bases and the J gene end by 5 bases; junction bases not matched to a gene: 13. From germline, CDR1 is MGHRA and CDR2 YSYEKL. CDR3 region: CASSQDTGVERGNNEQFF. CDR3 coding DNA: TGCGCCAGCAGCCAAGATACGGGGGTGGAGCGGGGAAACAATGAGCAGTTCTTC.

Concerning this clonotype: A much larger clone differs from this one at a single base, so this may be a read error. The J gene is TRBJ2-3, the V gene TRBV6-2 or TRBV6-3, with 8 bases identical to TRBD2. This CDR3 is built from 16 residues. Germline V gene data show CDR1 as MNHEY and CDR2 as SVGEGT. V lost 5 bases, J lost 1 base, and 8 bases stayed unmatched. The CDR3 region has the DNA TGTGCCAGCAGTGACGCCAGTAGCGGGGGCACAGATACGCAGTATTTT. This encodes CASSDASSGGTDTQYF.

This clonotype was seen ten or more times. The chain recombines TRBV28 with TRBJ1-5, with D hard to call. This CDR3 comprises 13 residues. V lost 5 bases and J lost 5, with 10 bases in between. Germline V CDR1 and CDR2: MDHEN, SYDVKM. The CDR3 region is CASSPPADQPQHF. The DNA of the CDR3 is TGTGCCAGCAGTCCCCCTGCGGATCAGCCCCAGCATTTT.

The chain has TRBV6-2 or TRBV6-3 and TRBJ1-2, with D possibly matching TRBD1 (6 bases). CDR3 length: 12 amino acids. Deletions cut 4 bases from V and 8 bases from J, with 11 bases between. Germline CDR1 and CDR2: MNHEY and SVGEGT. The CDR3 region is CASSSKGEGYTF. DNA for the CDR3: TGTGCCAGCAGTTCTAAGGGGGAGGGCTACACCTTC.

This clonotype was counted at least ten times. The rearrangement links TRBV6-1 to TRBJ2-1; 9 bases match TRBD1. The CDR3 is 17 residues long. Per germline, CDR1 MNHNS and CDR2 SASEGT. After removal of 5 bases from V and 6 bases from J, the junction contained 14 bases not matched to a gene. CDR3 in amino acids: CASSLVLGTGNSNEQFF. The CDR3 DNA reads TGTGCCAGCAGTTTGGTCCTCGGGACAGGGAATTCCAATGAGCAGTTCTTC.

This clonotype was detected ten times or more. The chain uses TRBV12-3 or TRBV12-4 and TRBJ2-1, with D possibly TRBD1 on 5 matching bases. The ends were cut back, 6 bases at V and 2 bases at J, with 14 bases in the middle. The CDR3 loop spans 15 amino acids. Here the CDR3 reads CASRILGAAYNEQFF. The CDR3 DNA follows: TGTGCCAGCAGGATCCTAGGGGCGGCCTACAATGAGCAGTTCTTC.

This clonotype was counted ten times or more. V is TRBV2 and J is TRBJ1-6; no firm D call. Germline V CDR1 and CDR2: SNHLY, FYNNEI. The V and J ends lost 5 bases and 8 bases respectively, with 10 bases between them. The CDR3 has 13 amino acids. The CDR3: CASSRLPDSPLHF. The CDR3 DNA is TGTGCCAGCAGTCGATTACCCGATTCACCCCTCCACTTT.

The table lists this clonotype with a few counts. This chain joins TRBV11-3 and TRBJ2-1; D ambiguous. The CDR3 sequence is 12 residues long. Trimming took 5 bases from V and 4 from J, leaving 6 bases between them. The germline V gene encodes CDR1 SGHNT and CDR2 YENEEA. The CDR3 spells CASSVGYNEQFF. The CDR3 bases are TGTGCCAGCAGCGTAGGGTACAATGAGCAGTTCTTC.

This clonotype has only a few counts. This chain links TRBV28 with TRBJ2-1, with unresolved D. The CDR3 sequence is 15 residues long. V lost 6 bases and J 7 bases, leaving 19 bases between the germline ends. Germline V CDR1 and CDR2: MDHEN, SYDVKM. The CDR3 region has the DNA TGTGCCAGCAGCCTCAATGCAGGAATACGGAATGAGCAGTTCTTC. Protein product: CASSLNAGIRNEQFF.

There are many counts of this clonotype. Here the CDR3 DNA reads TGTGCCAGCAGCCTTGGAAGGCAGTCCTACGAGCAGTACTTC. Encoded protein: CASSLGRQSYEQYF. This sequence joins TRBV11-2 and TRBJ2-7; no definite D call. Trimming took off 5 bases at V and 1 base at J, with 12 bases between the two ends. Germline V CDR1 and CDR2: SGHAT, FQNNGV. The CDR3 is 14 amino acids.

This clonotype has just a few counts. The gene calls are TRBV7-9 and TRBJ2-5, with 8 bases fitting TRBD2. The CDR3 spans 15 residues. Per germline, CDR1 SEHNR and CDR2 FQNEAQ (reference sequence). Trimming removed 5 bases from V and 5 bases from J; junction bases left unmatched: 10. CDR3 sequence reads: CASSPGGGRSETQYF. The DNA for the CDR3 is TGTGCCAGCAGCCCGGGGGGGGGGCGGTCGGAGACCCAGTACTTC.

This clonotype has more than one count but fewer than ten. V usage is TRBV13 and J usage is TRBJ1-5; 8 nucleotides align to TRBD1. CDR1 and CDR2 from the germline V gene are PRHDT and FYEKMQ (reference sequence). Germline trimming cut 4 bases from V and 0 bases from J; bases unmatched to any gene: 2. The CDR3 contains 15 residues. In DNA form, the CDR3 reads TGTGCCAGCAGCTCCGGGACAGGTAGCAATCAGCCCCAGCATTTT. As protein: CASSSGTGSNQPQHF.

This clonotype was recorded many times. The chain couples TRBV30 to TRBJ2-1, with TRBD2 matching 8 bases. J gave up 3 bases and V 3 bases, and 4 bases lay outside the gene matches. Germline V gene sequence: CDR1 GTSNPN, CDR2 SVGIG (reference sequence). CDR3 length: 14 residues. In DNA form, the CDR3 reads TGTGCCTGGAGCTTAGCGGGGATCTACAATGAGCAGTTCTTC. Its translation: CAWSLAGIYNEQFF.

Only a few counts were recorded for this clonotype. The rearrangement links TRBV4-3 to TRBJ1-5; D is unresolved. Germline CDR1 LGHNA, CDR2 YSLEER. This CDR3 spans 17 amino acids. Trimming took off 0 bases at V and 2 bases at J, with 14 bases between the two ends. CDR3 region: CASSQDREVYGNQPQHF. The CDR3, as DNA: TGCGCCAGCAGCCAAGATCGAGAGGTCTACGGCAATCAGCCCCAGCATTTT.